This T cell receptor beta chain came from a study of PD-1 blockade in mismatch repair-deficient tumors. Study at large: All were previously treated, progressing patients with around 12 mismatch repair-deficient cancer types.

The protocol was immunoSEQ multiplex PCR, while the TCRdb copy is restricted to in-frame clones and leaves out a portion. The sample has tens of thousands of clones; around 73% are singletons. CDR1 and CDR2 (germline): SNHLY, FYNNEI. The V end lost 4 bases, the J end lost 5 bases, and 14 bases lay between the germline ends. The CDR3 extends over 15 amino acids. This TCR was sampled from an adult with mismatch repair-deficient cancer. The sample was peripheral blood, taken 2 weeks after starting pembrolizumab. The chain is built from TRBV2 and TRBJ2-2; D ambiguous. CDR3 DNA sequence: TGTGCCAGCAGTGCCCGCAATCCTTCTACCGGGGAGCTGTTTTTT. Translated, it gives CASSARNPSTGELFF.